The 24 T cell receptor beta chains reported below all come from one sample, sequenced in a study of control samples from healthy donors and cancer patients. Sequenced by immunoSEQ multiplex PCR; TCRdb stores in-frame clones only, minus some. The profile shows tens of thousands of clones, around four fifths of them singletons. Sample: blood. These receptors originate from a man under 40 in good health.

V usage is TRBV7-6 and J usage is TRBJ2-1; 12 bases fit TRBD2. There are 17 residues in the CDR3. V lost 3 bases and J lost 4; bases outside the gene matches: 7. Germline V gives CDR1 SGHVS, CDR2 FNYEAQ. CDR3 protein: CASSFTSGGMRYNEQFF. Here the CDR3 DNA reads TGTGCCAGCAGCTTTACTAGCGGGGGGATGAGGTACAATGAGCAGTTCTTC.

CDR3 DNA: TGCGCCAGCCGGACAGGGGGCTACAATGAGCAGTTCTTC. Protein: CASRTGGYNEQFF. The rearrangement links TRBV5-1 to TRBJ2-1, with 10 bases identical to TRBD1. CDR3 length equals 13 residues. The germline gives CDR1 SGHRS, CDR2 YFSETQ. V lost 7 bases to trimming and J lost 3 bases; unmatched junction nucleotides: 1. Full variable domain (outside the CDR3, taken from reference TRBV5-1 and TRBJ2-1): KAGVTQTPRYLIKTRGQQVTLSCSPISGHRSVSWYQQTPGQGLQFLFEYFSETQRNKGNFPGRFSGRQFSNSRSEMNVSTLELGDSALYLCASRTGGYNEQFFGPGTRLTVL.

The rearrangement joins TRBV7-2 to TRBJ2-7; a weak D match, TRBD1 (6 bases). Germline CDR1 reads SGHTA; CDR2 reads FQGNSA. The CDR3 covers 12 residues. Between the trimmed V and J ends, which lost 6 bases and 7 bases, there was a span of 13 bases. The CDR3 nucleotides are TGTGCCAGCAGAGTCCGGGACAATGAGCAGTACTTC. Amino acids: CASRVRDNEQYF.

This clone was seen more than once but under ten times. This chain connects TRBV6-5 to TRBJ2-1, with TRBD2 matching 14 bases. Unmatched junction bases numbered 8, after V lost 4 bases and J lost 9 bases. The germline gives CDR1 MNHEY, CDR2 SVGAGI. This CDR3 contains 16 residues. The CDR3 loop reads CASSSPRTSGGFEQFF. In DNA, the CDR3 is TGTGCCAGCAGTTCACCGCGGACTAGCGGGGGGTTTGAGCAGTTCTTC.

The V gene is TRBV5-4, the J gene TRBJ2-7; 12 bases agree with TRBD2. The germline V gene encodes CDR1 SGHNT and CDR2 YYREEE (reference sequence). The CDR3 length is 16 residues. The V and J ends lost 4 bases and 1 base, in that order; junction bases with no gene match: 6. The CDR3 sequence is CASSPTSGGYSYEQYF. CDR3 nucleotide sequence: TGTGCCAGCAGCCCGACTAGCGGGGGATATTCCTACGAGCAGTACTTC. Variable domain in full (rest from reference TRBV5-4 and TRBJ2-7): ETGVTQSPTHLIKTRGQQVTLRCSSQSGHNTVSWYQQALGQGPQFIFQYYREEENGRGNFPPRFSGLQFPNYSSELNVNALELDDSALYLCASSPTSGGYSYEQYFGPGTRLTVT.

CDR3 residues: CASLRGHGYGYTF. In DNA, the CDR3 is TGTGCCAGTCTAAGGGGGCACGGCTATGGCTACACCTTC. The gene calls are TRBV19 and TRBJ1-2; 7 bases are a match to TRBD1. V was clipped by 8 bases and J by 4 bases; unmatched bases: 7. The CDR3 extends over 13 amino acids. Germline loops: CDR1 LNHDA, CDR2 SQIVND (reference sequence).

The chain carries TRBV6-1 and TRBJ2-1, with 9 bases lining up with TRBD2. Trimming removed 2 bases from V and 2 bases from J; junction bases left unmatched: 1. The V gene's germline CDR1 is MNHNS and CDR2 SASEGT. The CDR3 covers 15 residues. The CDR3 here is CASSELAGPYNEQFF. The CDR3 nucleotides read TGTGCCAGCAGTGAACTAGCGGGGCCCTACAATGAGCAGTTCTTC.

This clone was detected once. This sequence joins TRBV21-1 and TRBJ2-7; the table's D call, TRBD1, was not checked against the DNA. TRBV21-1 is recorded as a pseudogene. CDR3 length equals 22 residues. CDR3 amino acids: CASSKALLLEGVGPRVTYEQYF. CDR3 bases: TGTGCCAGCAGCAAAGCGCTTCTTCTCGAAGGTGTAGGGCCCAGGGTAACCTACGAGCAGTACTTC.

CDR3 bases: TGTGCCAGCTCACTCACACCTGGAAACACCATATATTTT. Translation gives CASSLTPGNTIYF. The chain carries TRBV18 and TRBJ1-3; D unresolved. The CDR3 consists of 13 residues. The V gene lost 4 bases and the J gene lost 2 bases, with 6 bases spanning the gap. Germline CDR1 is KGHSH and CDR2 is LQKENI.

The chain employs TRBV28 and TRBJ1-2, with D possibly matching TRBD1 (5 bases). Germline CDR1 and CDR2: MDHEN and SYDVKM. The CDR3 is 12 amino acids. Trimming took 6 bases from V and 7 from J, leaving 12 bases between them. The CDR3 is CASRSQASGYTF. Here the CDR3 DNA reads TGTGCCAGCAGGTCACAGGCTTCTGGCTACACCTTC.

This chain joins TRBV6-5 and TRBJ2-7; D gene uncertain. The V gene's germline CDR1 is MNHEY and CDR2 SVGAGI. This CDR3 has 12 amino acids. The V gene lost 7 bases and the J gene lost 0 bases, with 7 bases spanning the gap. CDR3 amino acids: CASKTSSYEQYF. In nucleotides, the CDR3 is TGTGCCAGCAAAACGAGCTCCTACGAGCAGTACTTC.

The chain has TRBV6-5 and TRBJ1-4, with D tentatively TRBD1 (5 bases). The CDR3 is 15 residues long. In germline, CDR1 is MNHEY, CDR2 SVGAGI. Trimming took off 6 bases at V and 11 bases at J, with 22 bases between the two ends. The CDR3 DNA sequence: TGTGCCAGCAGCCTGACAACGAGGGGCGCGGGGAAACTGTTTTTT. It codes for CASSLTTRGAGKLFF.

The chain combines TRBV5-1 with TRBJ2-5; 8 bases fit TRBD2. The length of the CDR3 is 15 residues. J gave up 3 bases and V 4 bases, and 8 bases lay outside the gene matches. From germline, CDR1 is SGHRS and CDR2 YFSETQ. Here the CDR3 DNA reads TGCGCCAGCAGCCCGGGACTAGGATACAAAGAGACCCAGTACTTC. It is translated as CASSPGLGYKETQYF.

The chain links TRBV30 to TRBJ1-1, with a tentative D call TRBD1 (5 bases). Germline lookup yields CDR1 GTSNPN and CDR2 SVGIG (reference sequence). The CDR3 loop spans 13 amino acids. Between the trimmed V and J ends, which lost 2 bases and 6 bases, there was a span of 13 bases. The CDR3 coding sequence is TGTGCCTGGAGTCCAGGGCTACCTCCTGAAGCTTTCTTT. Translation: CAWSPGLPPEAFF.

The chain joins TRBV7-9 to TRBJ2-2, with 9 bases aligning to TRBD2. With 8 bases clipped from V and 3 bases from J, the junction kept 4 bases outside the gene matches. Germline V gene data show CDR1 as SEHNR and CDR2 as FQNEAQ (reference sequence). The CDR3 runs to 14 residues. The CDR3 here is CASRLAEYTGELFF. Here the CDR3 DNA reads TGTGCCAGCCGACTAGCGGAGTACACCGGGGAGCTGTTTTTT. The full variable domain, its missing parts supplied by reference TRBV7-9 and TRBJ2-2, is DTGVSQNPRHKITKRGQNVTFRCDPISEHNRLYWYRQTLGQGPEFLTYFQNEAQLEKSRLLSDRFSAERPKGSFSTLEIQRTEQGDSAMYLCASRLAEYTGELFFGEGSRLTVL.

In regard to this clone: Other nucleotide sequences from this sample produce the same CDR3. The chain is built from TRBV29-1 and TRBJ2-7, with a tentative D call TRBD2 (6 bases). Germline-derived CDR1 and CDR2 are SQVTM and ANQGSEA. The CDR3 spans 12 residues. V was clipped by 7 bases and J by 2 bases, with 12 bases between them. This CDR3 is CSARLGPYEQYF. In nucleotides, the CDR3 is TGCAGCGCCCGACTAGGCCCCTACGAGCAGTACTTC.

This clone was counted between two and nine times. The CDR3 DNA follows: TGCAGCGTTGAAGATGACCGTGGGACAGCGGGCGAGCAGTACTTC. This translates into CSVEDDRGTAGEQYF. The chain links TRBV29-1 to TRBJ2-7; possible D gene TRBD1, 7 bases. Germline V lookup: CDR1 SQVTM, CDR2 ANQGSEA. The V and J ends lost 0 bases and 6 bases respectively, with 18 bases between them. CDR3 length equals 15 residues.

The genes are TRBV6-1 and TRBJ1-3, with D perhaps TRBD1 (6 bases). V lost 3 bases, J lost 0 bases, and 9 bases lay in between. The CDR3 covers 15 residues. The germline CDR1 and CDR2 sequences are MNHNS and SASEGT. This CDR3 is CASSDGQLSGNTIYF. The CDR3 nucleotides are TGTGCCAGCAGTGATGGACAGCTCTCTGGAAACACCATATATTTT.

This chain uses TRBV4-1 with TRBJ1-6; a weak D match, TRBD1 (5 bases). CDR3 length: 14 residues. Deletions cut 5 bases from V and 7 bases from J, with 12 bases between. The germline CDR1 and CDR2 sequences are MGHRA and YSYEKL. The CDR3: CASSFDSMNSPLHF. In DNA, the CDR3 is TGCGCCAGCAGCTTCGACAGCATGAATTCACCCCTCCACTTT.

The V gene is TRBV14, the J gene TRBJ1-1, with 7 bases aligning to TRBD1. J was trimmed by 3 bases and V by 8 bases; bases with no gene match: 12. Germline CDR1 reads SGHDN; CDR2 reads FVKESK. CDR3 size: 15 residues. This CDR3 reads CASSLTGTLDTEAFF. The CDR3, as DNA: TGTGCCAGCTCTCTGACAGGGACCCTTGACACTGAAGCTTTCTTT. Combining the CDR3 with reference TRBV14 and TRBJ1-1 gives the whole variable domain EAGVTQFPSHSVIEKGQTVTLRCDPISGHDNLYWYRRVMGKEIKFLLHFVKESKQDESGMPNNRFLAERTGGTYSTLKVQPAELEDSGVYFCASSLTGTLDTEAFFGQGTRLTVV.

This chain links TRBV11-2 with TRBJ2-2; D unresolved. The germline V gene has CDR1 SGHAT and CDR2 FQNNGV. Deletions cut 1 base from V and 2 bases from J, with 8 bases between. CDR3 length equals 15 residues. The CDR3 here is CASSLVWRNTGELFF. The CDR3 DNA sequence: TGTGCCAGCAGCTTAGTTTGGAGAAACACCGGGGAGCTGTTTTTT.

The chain has TRBV6-6 and TRBJ1-1; no firm D call. Trimming cost V 0 bases and J 2 bases, with 10 bases left between them. The CDR3 sequence is 15 residues long. Germline CDR1 and CDR2: MNHNY and SVGAGI (reference sequence). CDR3 loop: CASSYSGALNTEAFF. The CDR3, as DNA: TGTGCCAGCAGTTACTCGGGAGCCCTTAACACTGAAGCTTTCTTT.

This clone occurred once. The V call is TRBV5-1, the J call TRBJ1-1; 11 bases agree with TRBD1. CDR1 and CDR2 from the germline V gene are SGHRS and YFSETQ. V shed 2 bases and J 1 base; nucleotides not matched to a gene: 7. The CDR3 sequence is 17 residues long. The CDR3 DNA is TGCGCCAGCAGCTTTCGGACAGGGGGCGCGGCGAACACTGAAGCTTTCTTT. Protein product: CASSFRTGGAANTEAFF. Full variable domain (rest looked up from reference TRBV5-1 and TRBJ1-1): KAGVTQTPRYLIKTRGQQVTLSCSPISGHRSVSWYQQTPGQGLQFLFEYFSETQRNKGNFPGRFSGRQFSNSRSEMNVSTLELGDSALYLCASSFRTGGAANTEAFFGQGTRLTVV.

The rearrangement joins TRBV6-5 to TRBJ1-5; a weak D match, TRBD1 (5 bases). The CDR3 length is 14 residues. Trimming took off 8 bases at V and 2 bases at J, with 13 bases between the two ends. The germline V gene has CDR1 MNHEY and CDR2 SVGAGI. This CDR3 is CASGDSGGNQPQHF. CDR3 coding DNA: TGTGCCAGCGGGGACTCGGGAGGCAATCAGCCCCAGCATTTT.